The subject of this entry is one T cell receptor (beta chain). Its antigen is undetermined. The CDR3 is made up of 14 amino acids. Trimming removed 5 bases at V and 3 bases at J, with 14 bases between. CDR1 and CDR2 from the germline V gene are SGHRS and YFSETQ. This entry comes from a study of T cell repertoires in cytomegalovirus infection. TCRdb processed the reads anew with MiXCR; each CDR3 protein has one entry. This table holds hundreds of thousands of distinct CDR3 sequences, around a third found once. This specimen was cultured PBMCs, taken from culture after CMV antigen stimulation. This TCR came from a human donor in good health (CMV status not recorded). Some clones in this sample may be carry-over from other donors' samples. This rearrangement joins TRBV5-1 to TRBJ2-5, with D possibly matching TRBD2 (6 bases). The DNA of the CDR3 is TGCGCCAGCAGTCCTATGGGCGGGGAAGAGACCCAGTACTTC. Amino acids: CASSPMGGEETQYF.